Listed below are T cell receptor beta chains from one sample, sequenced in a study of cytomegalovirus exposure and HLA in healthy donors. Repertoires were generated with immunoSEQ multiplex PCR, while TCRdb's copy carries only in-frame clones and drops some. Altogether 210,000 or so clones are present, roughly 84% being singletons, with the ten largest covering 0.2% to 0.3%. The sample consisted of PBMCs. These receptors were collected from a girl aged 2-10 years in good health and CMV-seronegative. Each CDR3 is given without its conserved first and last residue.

ASSSRTGTFEPGYT,TRBJ1-2,TRBV7-6
ASSLLAGNTGELF,TRBJ2-2,TRBV5-1
ASSLILAGDGYEQY,TRBJ2-7,TRBV4-2
ASSIQGAGEQY,TRBJ2-7,TRBV27
ASSPADNTEAF,TRBJ1-1,TRBV18
SSSLMTGGSGNTIY,TRBJ1-3,TRBV7-9
ASSPTPTGAANYGYT,TRBJ1-2,TRBV11-2
ASSPTGGTYNEQF,TRBJ2-1,TRBV7-9
ASSINRAWYGYT,TRBJ1-2,TRBV19
ASSWDRTNSPLH,TRBJ1-6,TRBV6-5
SVLGTGRGGYGYT,TRBJ1-2,TRBV29-1
ASSPPGTGLYGYT,TRBJ1-2,TRBV6-1
ARTGLAEGLIYNEQF,TRBJ2-1,TRBV27
ASSLDNEQF,TRBJ2-1,TRBV6-6
ASSLASVDEQF,TRBJ2-1,TRBV11-3
ASSTQGAGNQPQH,TRBJ1-5,TRBV19
ASSITSGYTGELF,TRBJ2-2,TRBV19
ASSRLGQRGGEDTQY,TRBJ2-3,TRBV4-2
ASTKQGRNTGELF,TRBJ2-2,TRBV6-5
SARDRAF,TRBJ1-1,TRBV20-1
ASSVGVGSSYEQY,TRBJ2-7,TRBV9
ASSSDRGSYNSPLH,TRBJ1-6,TRBV5-5
ASSPPLQSSYNEQF,TRBJ2-1,TRBV5-1
ASSAGLGALYNEQF,TRBJ2-1,TRBV5-1